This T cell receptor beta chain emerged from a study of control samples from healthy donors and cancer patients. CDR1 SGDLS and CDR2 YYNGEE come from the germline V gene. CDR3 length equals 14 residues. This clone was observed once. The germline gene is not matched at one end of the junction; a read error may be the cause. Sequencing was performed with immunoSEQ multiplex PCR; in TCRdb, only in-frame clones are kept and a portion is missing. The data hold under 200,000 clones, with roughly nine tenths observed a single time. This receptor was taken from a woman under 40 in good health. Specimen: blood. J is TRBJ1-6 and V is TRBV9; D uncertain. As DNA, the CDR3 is TGTGCCGGCAGCGTAGAGGGTGGGAATTCACCCCTCCACTTT. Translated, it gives CAGSVEGGNSPLHF.